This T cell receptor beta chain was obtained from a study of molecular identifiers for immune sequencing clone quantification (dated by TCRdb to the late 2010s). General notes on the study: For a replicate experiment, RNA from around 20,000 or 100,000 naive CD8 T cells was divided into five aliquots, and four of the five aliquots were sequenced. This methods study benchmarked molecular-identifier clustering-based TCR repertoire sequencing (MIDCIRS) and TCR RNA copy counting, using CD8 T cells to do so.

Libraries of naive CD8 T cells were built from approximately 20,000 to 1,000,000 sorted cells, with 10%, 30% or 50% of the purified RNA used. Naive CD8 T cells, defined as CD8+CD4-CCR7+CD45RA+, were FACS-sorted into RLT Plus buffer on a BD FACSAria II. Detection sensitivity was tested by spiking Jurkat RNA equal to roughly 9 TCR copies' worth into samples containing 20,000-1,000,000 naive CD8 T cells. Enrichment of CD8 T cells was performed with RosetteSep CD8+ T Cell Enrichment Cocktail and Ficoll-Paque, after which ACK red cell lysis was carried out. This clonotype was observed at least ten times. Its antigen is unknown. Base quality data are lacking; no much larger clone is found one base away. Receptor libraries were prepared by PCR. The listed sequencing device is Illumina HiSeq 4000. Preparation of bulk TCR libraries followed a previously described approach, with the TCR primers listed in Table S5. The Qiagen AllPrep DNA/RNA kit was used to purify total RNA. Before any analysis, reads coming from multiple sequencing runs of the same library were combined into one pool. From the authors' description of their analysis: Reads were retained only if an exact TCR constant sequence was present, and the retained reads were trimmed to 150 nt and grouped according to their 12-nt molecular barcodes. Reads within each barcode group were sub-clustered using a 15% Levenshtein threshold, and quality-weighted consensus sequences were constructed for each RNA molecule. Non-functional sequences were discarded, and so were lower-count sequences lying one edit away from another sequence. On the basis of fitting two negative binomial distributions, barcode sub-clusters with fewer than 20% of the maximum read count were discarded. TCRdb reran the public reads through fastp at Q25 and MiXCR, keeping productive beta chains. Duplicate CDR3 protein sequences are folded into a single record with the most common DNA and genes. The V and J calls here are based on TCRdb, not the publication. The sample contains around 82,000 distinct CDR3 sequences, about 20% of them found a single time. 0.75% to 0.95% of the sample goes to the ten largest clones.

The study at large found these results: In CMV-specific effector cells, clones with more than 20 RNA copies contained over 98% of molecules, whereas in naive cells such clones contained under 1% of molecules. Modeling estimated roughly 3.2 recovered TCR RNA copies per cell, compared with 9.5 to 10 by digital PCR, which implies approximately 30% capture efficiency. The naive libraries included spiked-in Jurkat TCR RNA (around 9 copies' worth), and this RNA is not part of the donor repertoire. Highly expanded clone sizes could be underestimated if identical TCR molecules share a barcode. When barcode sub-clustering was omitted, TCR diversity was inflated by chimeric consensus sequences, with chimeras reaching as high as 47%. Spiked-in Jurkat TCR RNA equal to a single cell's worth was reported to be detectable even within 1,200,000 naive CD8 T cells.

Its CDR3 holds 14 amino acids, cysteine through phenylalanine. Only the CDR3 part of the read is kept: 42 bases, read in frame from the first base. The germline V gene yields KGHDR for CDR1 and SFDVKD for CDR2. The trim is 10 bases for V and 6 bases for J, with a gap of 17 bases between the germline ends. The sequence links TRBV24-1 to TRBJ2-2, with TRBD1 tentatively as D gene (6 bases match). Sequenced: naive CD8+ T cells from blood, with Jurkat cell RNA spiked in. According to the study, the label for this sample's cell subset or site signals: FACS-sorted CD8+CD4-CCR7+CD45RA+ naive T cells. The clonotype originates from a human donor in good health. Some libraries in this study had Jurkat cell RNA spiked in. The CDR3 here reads CATEGDHYPGELFF. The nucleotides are TGTGCCACAGAGGGGGACCATTATCCCGGGGAGCTGTTTTTT.